These T cell receptor beta chains were read from a single sample in a study of identical twins. TCRdb reprocessed the 5' RACE reads via MiXCR and lists one record per CDR3 protein. The data hold fewer than 550,000 distinct CDR3 sequences, with approximately 15% observed a single time. These data were likewise used in another study, on yellow fever vaccine responses in identical twins.

Sequencing used CD4+ T cells sorted from blood. The receptor source for this set is a woman under 30 in good health. Each CDR3 is given without its conserved first and last residue. The D gene is left open where the match is weak. The size of a clone is reported for some rows only, either as once, few or many, or as a class for expanded clones.

TRBV4-1	many	TRBJ2-3	TRBD2	ASSQGGLAGPIDTQY
TRBV5-1	many	TRBJ2-1	TRBD2	ASSNGGGSYNEQF
TRBV3-1	many	TRBJ1-1	TRBD1	ASSYGTGGIRTEAF
TRBV12-3/TRBV12-4	many	TRBJ1-1	-	ASTPGRQNTEAF
TRBV6-2/TRBV6-3	few	TRBJ2-3	TRBD2	ASRLAGERDTQY
TRBV7-8	-	TRBJ2-1	-	ASEPGGGRYNEQF
TRBV9	-	TRBJ2-3	TRBD2	ASSYLAGRSTDTQY
TRBV27	few	TRBJ2-3	TRBD2	ASSLAGRSDTQY
TRBV3-1	-	TRBJ2-7	TRBD2	ASSQDPGTSGSYEQY
TRBV23-1	once	TRBJ1-1	-	ASSQGRVSQGVTEAF
TRBV12-3/TRBV12-4	many	TRBJ2-5	-	ASSLFNRQETQY
TRBV6-4	many	TRBJ1-1	TRBD1	ASSADRRNTEAF
TRBV7-3	-	TRBJ2-2	-	ASSPVVYTGELF
TRBV2	few	TRBJ2-2	TRBD1	ASSRGQGVGTGELF
TRBV11-2	-	TRBJ2-2	TRBD1	ASSATGTGGTGELF
TRBV28	-	TRBJ1-5	TRBD1	ASRTGGTSNQPQH
TRBV24-1	-	TRBJ2-1	TRBD1	ATSDSAGTGDDNEQF
TRBV2	-	TRBJ2-5	TRBD2	ATKGSGGETQY
TRBV12-3/TRBV12-4	many	TRBJ1-5	-	ASSPYGEGNQPQH
TRBV7-2	few	TRBJ2-3	TRBD2	ASSFRRGASNTDTQY
TRBV5-1	few	TRBJ2-1	TRBD2	ASSPRTSGTYNEQF
TRBV2	-	TRBJ2-4	TRBD1	ASSVDRSAKNIQY
TRBV12-3/TRBV12-4	few	TRBJ2-1	TRBD2	ASSPSYSGRNEQF
TRBV7-2	-	TRBJ2-1	-	ASSDQVEQF
TRBV3-1	few	TRBJ2-7	TRBD1	ASSQGGQGYEQY
TRBV29-1	many	TRBJ2-3	TRBD1	SVSPGTGTTDTQY
TRBV4-3	few	TRBJ2-7	TRBD2	ASSQGTSGGSGEQY
TRBV5-1	few	TRBJ2-1	TRBD2	ASSGSGVLGNEQF
TRBV5-6	few	TRBJ2-3	TRBD2	ASTMGLVGVDTQY
TRBV11-3	-	TRBJ2-7	-	ASSLRGARGEQY
TRBV28	-	TRBJ1-5	-	ASRGTINQPQH
TRBV15	few	TRBJ2-3	TRBD2	ATSRDRGLAGGRVEDTQY
TRBV12-3/TRBV12-4	-	TRBJ2-5	TRBD2	ASSFGAGVRETQY
TRBV5-1	-	TRBJ2-1	-	ASSLAGDTYNEQF
TRBV7-7	few	TRBJ2-1	-	ASSFNFRDEQF
TRBV3-1	many	TRBJ1-1	TRBD1	ASSLQGVITEAF
TRBV12-3/TRBV12-4	many	TRBJ2-7	-	ASSLPAGPLDEQY
TRBV29-1	once	TRBJ2-2	-	SVLGTGELF
TRBV3-1	few	TRBJ2-2	-	ASSQATELF
TRBV6-5	few	TRBJ1-3	-	ASSYQGMGGNTIY
TRBV7-9	few	TRBJ2-5	-	ASSSALGQETQY
TRBV3-1	many	TRBJ2-1	-	ASSHTSSSQF
TRBV2	-	TRBJ2-1	-	ASSGVGEQF
TRBV20-1	few	TRBJ2-2	-	SARDRKGTNTGELF
TRBV5-5	once	TRBJ2-1	-	ASSLGQMSSYNEQF
TRBV2	few	TRBJ2-1	TRBD2	ASLSGTSGLHEQF
TRBV12-3/TRBV12-4	-	TRBJ2-7	TRBD1	ASSPPRDRGSQQY
TRBV7-2	many	TRBJ2-3	-	ASSLLGVRVADTQY
TRBV7-8	-	TRBJ2-1	-	ASSSLTGAYNEQF
TRBV4-2	-	TRBJ2-3	TRBD1	ASSQDYRGSTDTQY
TRBV28	-	TRBJ2-3	-	ASAGQSLQVRDTQY
TRBV7-8	-	TRBJ2-2	-	ASRKVPGNWELF
TRBV4-3	-	TRBJ2-7	-	ASSQGGTYRHPYEQY